This T cell receptor (beta chain) came from a study of T cell responses to AZD1222 COVID-19 vaccine. This clone came up once. Germline V gene sequence: CDR1 MNHEY, CDR2 SVGEGT. The V and J ends lost 2 bases and 5 bases respectively, with 12 bases between them. This CDR3 is 15 amino acids long. Repertoires were generated with immunoSEQ multiplex PCR, while TCRdb's copy carries only in-frame clones and drops some. The data contain more than 100,000 clones, 91% of them singletons. The sequenced sample was peripheral blood, obtained 28 days after the second AZD1222 dose. The chain uses TRBV6-2 or TRBV6-3 and TRBJ2-2; D is ambiguous. The sequence derives from an adult who received the AZD1222 COVID-19 vaccine. The CDR3 reads CASSYRQTFTGELFF. CDR3 in DNA: TGTGCCAGCAGTTACAGGCAGACCTTTACCGGGGAGCTGTTTTTT.